Below are 3 T cell receptor beta chains sequenced from a single sample in a study of blood T cell repertoires in COVID-19 (TCRdb year 2020). The method behind the library was the immunoSEQ multiplex PCR assay. The immuneACCESS repertoire file appears here via TCRdb, limited to in-frame rearrangements. These files lack a portion of the clones; in checked studies, under half of the deficit traces to unresolved V genes, and the cause of the others is not known. Within this sample are approximately 200,000 clones, with 87% of them counted one time only. The ten largest account for about a tenth of the sample. The sequenced sample was PBMCs or T cells enriched from blood (not recorded which). The receptors were gathered from a man aged 30 to 45 who had recovered from COVID-19.

This chain uses TRBV5-5 with TRBJ1-3, with D uncertain. V dropped 4 bases and J dropped 0 bases, with 23 bases sitting between them. The CDR3 runs to 19 residues. Germline V gene sequence: CDR1 SGHKS, CDR2 YYEKEE (reference sequence). CDR3 region: CASSRFPAGLPLSGNTIYF. The CDR3 nucleotides read TGTGCCAGCAGCAGATTTCCCGCAGGCCTGCCACTCTCTGGAAACACCATATATTTT.

The chain uses TRBV11-3 and TRBJ2-2; the D gene is possibly TRBD2 (6 bases). Trimming took 4 bases from V and 4 from J, leaving 19 bases between them. Looked up from germline, CDR1 is SGHNT and CDR2 is YENEEA. The CDR3 extends over 17 amino acids. In DNA, the CDR3 is TGTGCCAGCAGCTCCGAATCGCGGGGCCATTCCACCGGGGAGCTGTTTTTT. This gives the protein CASSSESRGHSTGELFF. The full variable domain, in which reference TRBV11-3 and TRBJ2-2 provide the parts outside the CDR3, is EAGVVQSPRYKIIEKKQPVAFWCNPISGHNTLYWYLQNLGQGPELLIRYENEEAVDDSQLPKDRFSAERLKGVDSTLKIQPAELGDSAVYLCASSSESRGHSTGELFFGEGSRLTVL.

Concerning this clone itself: The sample carries other DNA sequences with the same CDR3. The chain couples TRBV24-1 to TRBJ2-4, with D possibly being TRBD1 (5 bases). This CDR3 has 14 amino acids. Germline CDR1 and CDR2: KGHDR and SFDVKD. V was shortened by 3 bases and J by 3 bases, with 8 bases between the two germline ends. CDR3 residues: CATSDGQGKNIQYF. The CDR3 nucleotides read TGTGCCACCAGTGATGGGCAGGGCAAAAACATTCAGTACTTC.